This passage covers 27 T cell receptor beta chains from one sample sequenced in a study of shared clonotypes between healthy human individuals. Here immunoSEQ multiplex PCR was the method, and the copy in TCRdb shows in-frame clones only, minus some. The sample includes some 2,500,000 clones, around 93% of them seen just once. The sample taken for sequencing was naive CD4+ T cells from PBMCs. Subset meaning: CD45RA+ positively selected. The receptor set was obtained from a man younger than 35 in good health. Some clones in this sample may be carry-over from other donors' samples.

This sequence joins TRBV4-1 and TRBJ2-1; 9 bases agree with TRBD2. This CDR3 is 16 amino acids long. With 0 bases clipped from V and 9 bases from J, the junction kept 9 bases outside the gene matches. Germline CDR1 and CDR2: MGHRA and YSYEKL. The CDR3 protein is CASSQEEGLASFEQFF. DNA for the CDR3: TGCGCCAGCAGCCAAGAAGAAGGACTAGCGAGTTTTGAGCAGTTCTTC.

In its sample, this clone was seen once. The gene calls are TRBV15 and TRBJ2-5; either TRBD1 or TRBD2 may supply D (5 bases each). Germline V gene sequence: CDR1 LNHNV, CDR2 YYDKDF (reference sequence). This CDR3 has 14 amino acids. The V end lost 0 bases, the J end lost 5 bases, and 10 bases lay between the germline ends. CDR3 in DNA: TGTGCCACCAGCAGAGAACCCTGGGGGGAGACCCAGTACTTC. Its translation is CATSREPWGETQYF. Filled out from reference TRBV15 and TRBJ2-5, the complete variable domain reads DAMVIQNPRYQVTQFGKPVTLSCSQTLNHNVMYWYQQKSSQAPKLLFHYYDKDFNNEADTPDNFQSRRPNTSFCFLDIRSPGLGDTAMYLCATSREPWGETQYFGPGTRLLVL.

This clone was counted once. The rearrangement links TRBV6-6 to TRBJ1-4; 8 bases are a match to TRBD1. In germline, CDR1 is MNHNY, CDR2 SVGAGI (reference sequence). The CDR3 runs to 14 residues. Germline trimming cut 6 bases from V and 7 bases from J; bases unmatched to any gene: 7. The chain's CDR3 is CASRDLDRGEKLFF. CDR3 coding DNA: TGTGCCAGCAGGGACCTAGACAGGGGTGAAAAACTGTTTTTT.

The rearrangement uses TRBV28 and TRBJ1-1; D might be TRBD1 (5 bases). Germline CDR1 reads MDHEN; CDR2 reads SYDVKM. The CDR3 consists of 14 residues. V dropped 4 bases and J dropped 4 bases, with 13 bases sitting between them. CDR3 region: CASSSTGVPTEAFF. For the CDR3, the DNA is TGTGCCAGCAGTTCCACGGGGGTCCCCACTGAAGCTTTCTTT.

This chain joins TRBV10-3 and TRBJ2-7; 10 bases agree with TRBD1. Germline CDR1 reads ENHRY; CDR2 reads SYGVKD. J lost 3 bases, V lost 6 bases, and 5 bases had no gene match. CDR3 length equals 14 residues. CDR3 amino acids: CAISAGTGDYEQYF. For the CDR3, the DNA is TGTGCCATCAGCGCCGGGACAGGGGACTACGAGCAGTACTTC.

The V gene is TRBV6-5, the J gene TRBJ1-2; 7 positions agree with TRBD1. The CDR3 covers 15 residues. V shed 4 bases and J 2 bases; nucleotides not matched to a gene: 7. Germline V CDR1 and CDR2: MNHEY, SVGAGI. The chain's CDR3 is CASSFSTGTNYGYTF. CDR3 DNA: TGTGCCAGCAGTTTCTCGACAGGGACCAACTATGGCTACACCTTC.

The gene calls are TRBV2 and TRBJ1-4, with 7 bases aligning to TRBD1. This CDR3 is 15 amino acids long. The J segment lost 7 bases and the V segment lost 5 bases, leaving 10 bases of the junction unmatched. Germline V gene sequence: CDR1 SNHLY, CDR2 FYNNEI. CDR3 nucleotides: TGTGCCAGCAGTAGGGCACAGGGGTTGAGTGAAAAACTGTTTTTT. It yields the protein CASSRAQGLSEKLFF.

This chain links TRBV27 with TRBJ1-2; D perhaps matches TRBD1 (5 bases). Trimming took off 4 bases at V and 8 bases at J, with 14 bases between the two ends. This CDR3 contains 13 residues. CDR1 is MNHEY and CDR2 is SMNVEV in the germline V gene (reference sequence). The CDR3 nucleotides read TGTGCCAGCAGTTCCCCAGGGAGTCAGGGCTACACCTTC. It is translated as CASSSPGSQGYTF.

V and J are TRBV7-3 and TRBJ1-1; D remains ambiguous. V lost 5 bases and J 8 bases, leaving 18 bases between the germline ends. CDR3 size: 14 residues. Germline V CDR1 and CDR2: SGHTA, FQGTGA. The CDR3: CASSPGVTAGEAFF. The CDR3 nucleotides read TGTGCCAGCAGCCCAGGAGTCACGGCCGGCGAAGCTTTCTTT.

In DNA form, the CDR3 reads TGCAGCGTTGTGGGGGGATACTCCTACAATGAGCAGTTCTTC. Translated, it gives CSVVGGYSYNEQFF. The genes are TRBV29-1 and TRBJ2-1, with D possibly matching TRBD2 (6 bases). CDR1 and CDR2 (germline): SQVTM, ANQGSEA. This CDR3 is 14 amino acids long. V gave up 4 bases and J gave up 0 bases, with 10 bases separating them.

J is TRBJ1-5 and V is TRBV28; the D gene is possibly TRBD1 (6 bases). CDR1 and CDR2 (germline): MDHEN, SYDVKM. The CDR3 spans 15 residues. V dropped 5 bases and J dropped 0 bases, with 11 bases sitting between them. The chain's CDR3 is CASSPWTVSNQPQHF. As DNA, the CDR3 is TGTGCCAGCAGTCCGTGGACAGTTAGCAATCAGCCCCAGCATTTT.

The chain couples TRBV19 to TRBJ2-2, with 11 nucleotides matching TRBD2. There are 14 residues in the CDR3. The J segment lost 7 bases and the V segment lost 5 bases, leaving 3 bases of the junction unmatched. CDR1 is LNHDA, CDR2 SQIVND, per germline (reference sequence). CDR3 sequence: CASSGSGRDGELFF. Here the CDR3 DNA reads TGTGCCAGTAGTGGTAGCGGGAGGGACGGGGAGCTGTTTTTT.

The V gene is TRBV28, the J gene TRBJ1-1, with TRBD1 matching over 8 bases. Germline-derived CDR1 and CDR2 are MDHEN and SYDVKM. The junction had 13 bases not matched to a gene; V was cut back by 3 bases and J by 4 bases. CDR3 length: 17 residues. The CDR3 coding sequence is TGTGCCAGCAGTTTGCCGAAGTCGGACAGGGTGGGCACTGAAGCTTTCTTT. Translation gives CASSLPKSDRVGTEAFF.

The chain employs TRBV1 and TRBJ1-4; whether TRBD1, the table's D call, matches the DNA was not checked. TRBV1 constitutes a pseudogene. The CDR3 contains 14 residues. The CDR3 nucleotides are TGCACCAGCAGGGGGGACAGGGCGAATGAAAAACTGTTTTTT. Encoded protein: CTSRGDRANEKLFF.

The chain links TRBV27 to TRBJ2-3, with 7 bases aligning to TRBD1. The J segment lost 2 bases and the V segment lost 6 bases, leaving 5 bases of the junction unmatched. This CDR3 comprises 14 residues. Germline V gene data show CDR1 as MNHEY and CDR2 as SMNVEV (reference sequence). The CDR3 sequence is CASRQGQSTDTQYF. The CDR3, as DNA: TGTGCCAGCAGGCAGGGACAGTCCACAGATACGCAGTATTTT.

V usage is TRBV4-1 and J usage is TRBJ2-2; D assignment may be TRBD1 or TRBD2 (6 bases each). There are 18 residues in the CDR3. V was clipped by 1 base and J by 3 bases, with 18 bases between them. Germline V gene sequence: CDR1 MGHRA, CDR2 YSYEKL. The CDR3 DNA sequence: TGCGCCAGCAGCCAAGTAATGGGGGCTAGCGCCCACACCGGGGAGCTGTTTTTT. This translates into CASSQVMGASAHTGELFF.

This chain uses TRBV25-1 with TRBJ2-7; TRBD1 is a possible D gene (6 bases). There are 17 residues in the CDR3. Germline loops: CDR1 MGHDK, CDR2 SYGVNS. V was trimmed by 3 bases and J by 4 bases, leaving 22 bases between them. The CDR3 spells CASSDSPGARGTYEQYF. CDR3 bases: TGTGCCAGCAGTGATTCCCCAGGGGCCCGAGGAACGTACGAGCAGTACTTC.

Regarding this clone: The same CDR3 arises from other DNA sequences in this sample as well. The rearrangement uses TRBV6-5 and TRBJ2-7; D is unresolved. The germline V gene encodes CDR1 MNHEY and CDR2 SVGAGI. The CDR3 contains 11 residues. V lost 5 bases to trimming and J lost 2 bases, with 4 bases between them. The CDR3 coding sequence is TGTGCCAGCAGTGAACCCTACGAGCAGTACTTC. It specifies CASSEPYEQYF.

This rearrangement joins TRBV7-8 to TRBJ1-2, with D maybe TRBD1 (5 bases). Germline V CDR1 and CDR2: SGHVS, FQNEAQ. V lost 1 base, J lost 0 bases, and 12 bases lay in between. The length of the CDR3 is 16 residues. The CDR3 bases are TGTGCCAGCAGCTTAGAAGGGAGGGGAGCTAACTATGGCTACACCTTC. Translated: CASSLEGRGANYGYTF. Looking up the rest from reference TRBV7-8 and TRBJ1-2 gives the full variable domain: GAGVSQSPRYKVAKRGQDVALRCDPISGHVSLFWYQQALGQGPEFLTYFQNEAQLDKSGLPSDRFFAERPEGSVSTLKIQRTQQEDSAVYLCASSLEGRGANYGYTFGSGTRLTVV.

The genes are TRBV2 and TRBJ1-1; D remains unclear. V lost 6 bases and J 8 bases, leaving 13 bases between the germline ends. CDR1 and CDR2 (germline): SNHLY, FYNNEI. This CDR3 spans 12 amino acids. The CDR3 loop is CASSQFYPEAFF. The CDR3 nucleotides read TGTGCCAGCAGCCAATTCTATCCCGAAGCTTTCTTT.

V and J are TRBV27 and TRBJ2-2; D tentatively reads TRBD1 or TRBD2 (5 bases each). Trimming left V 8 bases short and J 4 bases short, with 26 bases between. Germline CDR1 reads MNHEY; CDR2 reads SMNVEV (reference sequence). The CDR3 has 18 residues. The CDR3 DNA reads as TGTGCCAGCGGCCGAAGCGTCACTACAGGACTGTTCACCGGGGAGCTGTTTTTT. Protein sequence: CASGRSVTTGLFTGELFF.

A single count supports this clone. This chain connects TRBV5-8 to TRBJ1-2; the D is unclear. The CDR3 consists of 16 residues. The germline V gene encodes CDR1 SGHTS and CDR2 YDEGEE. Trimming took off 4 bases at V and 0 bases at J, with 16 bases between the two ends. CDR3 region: CASSLAGRGANYGYTF. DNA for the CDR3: TGTGCCAGCAGCCTCGCGGGGAGAGGCGCTAACTATGGCTACACCTTC. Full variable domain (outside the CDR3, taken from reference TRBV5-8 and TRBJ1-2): EAGVTQSPTHLIKTRGQQATLRCSPISGHTSVYWYQQALGLGLQFLLWYDEGEERNRGNFPPRFSGRQFPNYSSELNVNALELEDSALYLCASSLAGRGANYGYTFGSGTRLTVV.

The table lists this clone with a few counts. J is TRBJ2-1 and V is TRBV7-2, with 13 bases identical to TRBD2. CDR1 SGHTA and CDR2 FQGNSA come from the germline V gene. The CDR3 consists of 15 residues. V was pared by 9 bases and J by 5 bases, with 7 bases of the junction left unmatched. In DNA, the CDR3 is TGTGCCAGTCGGACTAGCGGGAGTAGGGACAATGAGCAGTTCTTC. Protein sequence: CASRTSGSRDNEQFF.

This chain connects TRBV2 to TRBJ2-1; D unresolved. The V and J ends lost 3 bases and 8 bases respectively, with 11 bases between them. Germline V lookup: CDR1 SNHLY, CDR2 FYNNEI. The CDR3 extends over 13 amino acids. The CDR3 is CASSDFRGDEQFF. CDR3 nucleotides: TGTGCCAGCAGTGATTTTCGCGGCGATGAGCAGTTCTTC. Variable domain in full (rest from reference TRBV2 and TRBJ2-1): EPEVTQTPSHQVTQMGQEVILRCVPISNHLYFYWYRQILGQKVEFLVSFYNNEISEKSEIFDDQFSVERPDGSNFTLKIRSTKLEDSAMYFCASSDFRGDEQFFGPGTRLTVL.

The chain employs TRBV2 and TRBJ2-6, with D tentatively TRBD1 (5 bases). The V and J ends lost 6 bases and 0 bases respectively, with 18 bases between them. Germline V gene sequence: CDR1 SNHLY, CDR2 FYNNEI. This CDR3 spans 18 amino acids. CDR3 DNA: TGTGCCAGCAGAAACAGGCAGGGATGGGTCTCTGGGGCCAACGTCCTGACTTTC. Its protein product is CASRNRQGWVSGANVLTF.

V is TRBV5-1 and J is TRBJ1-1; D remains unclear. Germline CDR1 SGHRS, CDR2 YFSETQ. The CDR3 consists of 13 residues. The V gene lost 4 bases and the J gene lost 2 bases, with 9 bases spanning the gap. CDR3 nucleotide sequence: TGCGCCAGCAGCCCGGGTTCTAACACTGAAGCTTTCTTT. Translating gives CASSPGSNTEAFF.

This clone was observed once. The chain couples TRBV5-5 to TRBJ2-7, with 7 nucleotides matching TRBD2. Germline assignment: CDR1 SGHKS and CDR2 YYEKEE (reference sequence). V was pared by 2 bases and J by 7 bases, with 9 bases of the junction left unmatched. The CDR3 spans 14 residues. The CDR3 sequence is CASSFGTTMSEQYF. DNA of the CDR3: TGTGCCAGCAGCTTCGGGACTACCATGAGTGAGCAGTACTTC.